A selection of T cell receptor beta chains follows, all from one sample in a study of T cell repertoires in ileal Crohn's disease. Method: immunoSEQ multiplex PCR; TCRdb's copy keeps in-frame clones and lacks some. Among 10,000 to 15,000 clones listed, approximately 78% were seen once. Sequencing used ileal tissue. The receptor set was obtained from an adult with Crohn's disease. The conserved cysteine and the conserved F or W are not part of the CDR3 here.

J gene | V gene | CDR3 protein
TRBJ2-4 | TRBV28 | ASSPGTGALLAG
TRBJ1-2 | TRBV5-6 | ASSLGPLSSYGYT
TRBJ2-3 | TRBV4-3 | ASSPAGVGTDTQY
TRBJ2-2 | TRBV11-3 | ASSPRAGGSGELF
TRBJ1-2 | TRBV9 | ASSVAAGGQYGYT
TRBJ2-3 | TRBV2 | ASSAGTQSTDTQY
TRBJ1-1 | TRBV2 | ASSEPGREAF
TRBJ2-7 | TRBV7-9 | ASSPRSRDRAYEQY
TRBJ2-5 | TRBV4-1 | ASSPPGGTGGETQY
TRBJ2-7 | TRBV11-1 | ASSPTRQRSYEQY
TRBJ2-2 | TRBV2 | ASTTTSGATGELF
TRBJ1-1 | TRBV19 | ASSIPGRISEAF
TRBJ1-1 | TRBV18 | ASSPRGDTEAF
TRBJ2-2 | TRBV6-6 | ASKEGRDTGELF
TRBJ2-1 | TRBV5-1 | ASSDRTSGIADEQF
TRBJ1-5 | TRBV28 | ASFRDFNQPQH
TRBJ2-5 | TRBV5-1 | ASSLGFQGGETQY
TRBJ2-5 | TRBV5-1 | ASSRSSAQETQY
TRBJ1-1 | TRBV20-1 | SARRQGEAF
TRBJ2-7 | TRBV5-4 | ASSLQGESYEQY
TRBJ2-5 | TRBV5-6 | ASSLGTGYAETQY
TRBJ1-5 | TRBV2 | ASSESRGQGGNQH
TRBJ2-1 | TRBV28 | ASSLGRLYEQF
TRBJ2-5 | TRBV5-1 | ASSFGIGGQETQY
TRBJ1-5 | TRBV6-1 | ASILQGRPNQPQH
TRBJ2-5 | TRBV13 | ASSLRGGARETQY
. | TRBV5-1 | ASSGNPTGEQY
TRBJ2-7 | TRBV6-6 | ASSYGGQTGGEQY
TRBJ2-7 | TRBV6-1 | ASSPGLVFY
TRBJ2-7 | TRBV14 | ASSQDPAGKGEQY
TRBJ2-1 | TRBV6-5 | ASSYLPAGANNEQF
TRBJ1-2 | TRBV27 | ASSLSMMRGQGAEGGYT
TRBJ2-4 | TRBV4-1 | ASSQGGGGGVAKNIQY
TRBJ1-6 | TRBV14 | ASSQDPQGLSPLH
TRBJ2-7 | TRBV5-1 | ASSLDSTSGNLRGLYEQY
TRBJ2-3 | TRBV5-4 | ASSPGTGGTDTQY
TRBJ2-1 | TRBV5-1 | ASTGTSGYNEQF
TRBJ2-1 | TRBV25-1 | ASMNVGTSGNEQF
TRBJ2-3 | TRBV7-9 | ASSPPLDTQY
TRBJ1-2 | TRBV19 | ASSTAALNYGYT
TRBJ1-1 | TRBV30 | AWSAGTYGTEAF
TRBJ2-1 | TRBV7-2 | ASSLGLAGDWEQF
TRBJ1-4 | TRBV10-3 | ATTSGDSNEKLF
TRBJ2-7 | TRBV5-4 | ASSPSGSSYEQY
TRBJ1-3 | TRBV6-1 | ASSQTPSSGNTIY
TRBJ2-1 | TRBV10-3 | AISEQRTSGRAANEQF
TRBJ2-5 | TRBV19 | ASSIGGGETQY
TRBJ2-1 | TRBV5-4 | ASSSSGRAVNEQF
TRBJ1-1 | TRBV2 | ASSVDFQVRGF
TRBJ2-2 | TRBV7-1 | ASSEKQLGDVDTGELF
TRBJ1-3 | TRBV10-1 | ASKKHKGSSGNTIY
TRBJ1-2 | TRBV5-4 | ASSLVLQGSYGYT
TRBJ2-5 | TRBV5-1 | ASSWAPNGGRETQY
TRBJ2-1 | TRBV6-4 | ASSDPGGSYNEQF
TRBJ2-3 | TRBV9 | ASNRHGGTDTQY